A selection of T cell receptor beta chains follows, all from one sample in a study of T cell changes during pregnancy in multiple sclerosis. Profiled with immunoSEQ multiplex PCR; TCRdb holds only in-frame clones, not every one. The sample includes roughly 71,000 clones, 80% to 95% of them seen just once. Specimen: peripheral blood, collected in the first trimester of pregnancy. These receptor sequences come from a female donor in good health, enrolled as a control in a pregnancy study. CDR3s include the opening cysteine and the closing phenylalanine or tryptophan. A D gene is named only where the DNA matches it firmly. Clone size, where shown, is once, few, many, or a class for clones that have expanded.

V,J,D,size,CDR3,DNA
TRBV7-2,TRBJ2-7,TRBD2,few,CASSWPGRGTYEQYF,TGTGCCAGCAGCTGGCCGGGGCGGGGGACCTACGAGCAGTACTTC
TRBV2,TRBJ2-5,TRBD1,NA,CASSYRGLVETQYF,TGTGCCAGCAGTTACAGGGGGCTTGTGGAGACCCAGTACTTC
TRBV5-1,TRBJ1-2,NA,NA,CASSASGDNYGYTF,TGCGCCAGCAGTGCTTCAGGGGACAACTATGGCTACACCTTC
TRBV5-1,TRBJ2-7,NA,once,CASAAISAYEQYF,TGCGCCAGCGCGGCTATCTCGGCCTACGAGCAGTACTTC
TRBV6-1,TRBJ1-5,NA,NA,CASSVNGQNGQPQHF,TGTGCCAGCAGTGTTAACGGACAAAACGGACAGCCCCAGCATTTT
TRBV7-9,TRBJ2-5,TRBD2,NA,CASSHAGLAQGTYQETQYF,TGTGCCAGCAGCCATGCGGGACTAGCGCAGGGCACGTACCAAGAGACCCAGTACTTC
TRBV2,TRBJ2-7,TRBD2,NA,CASSESGGPGVAEQYF,TGTGCCAGCAGTGAATCGGGGGGTCCCGGTGTAGCGGAGCAGTACTTC
TRBV4-1,TRBJ2-7,NA,once,CASSQALVGRAYEQYF,TGCGCCAGCAGCCAAGCACTCGTAGGGCGGGCCTACGAGCAGTACTTC
TRBV5-1,TRBJ1-2,TRBD1,NA,CASSLDRGTYGYTF,TGCGCCAGCAGCCTGGACAGGGGCACCTATGGCTACACCTTC
TRBV5-1,TRBJ2-7,TRBD1,NA,CASSGRDRAYEQYF,TGCGCCAGCAGCGGCCGGGACAGGGCGTACGAGCAGTACTTC
TRBV28,TRBJ1-2,NA,NA,CASSTRGGYYGYTF,TGTGCCAGCAGTACCCGGGGGGGGTACTATGGCTACACCTTC
TRBV5-4,TRBJ1-2,NA,NA,CASSSERDYGYTF,TGTGCCAGCAGCTCAGAACGGGACTATGGCTACACCTTC
TRBV2,TRBJ2-2,TRBD2,NA,CATDPTSGSGGELFF,TGTGCCACCGATCCGACTAGCGGGAGCGGCGGGGAGCTGTTTTTT
TRBV9,TRBJ1-2,TRBD1,NA,CASSVVQGAGGYTF,TGTGCCAGCAGCGTAGTACAGGGGGCTGGGGGCTACACCTTC
TRBV29-1,TRBJ2-5,NA,NA,CSVERDSGTFLQETQYF,TGCAGCGTTGAACGGGATTCCGGGACTTTTCTCCAAGAGACCCAGTACTTC
TRBV6-4,TRBJ2-7,NA,NA,CASSDVAGSYEQYF,TGTGCCAGCAGTGACGTGGCAGGGTCCTACGAGCAGTACTTC
TRBV6-5,TRBJ1-1,TRBD1,NA,CASSSGTGFTEAFF,TGTGCCAGCAGCTCCGGGACAGGATTCACTGAAGCTTTCTTT
TRBV7-9,TRBJ1-1,NA,NA,CASSLAPPGYGNTEAFF,TGTGCCAGCAGCTTAGCCCCTCCAGGGTACGGGAACACTGAAGCTTTCTTT
TRBV27,TRBJ2-3,NA,NA,CASSLYTGLSSTDTQYF,TGTGCCAGCAGTTTATATACAGGCTTGTCTAGCACAGATACGCAGTATTTT
TRBV2,TRBJ1-2,NA,NA,CASSPSAGYGYTF,TGTGCCAGCAGCCCCAGCGCGGGGTATGGCTACACCTTC